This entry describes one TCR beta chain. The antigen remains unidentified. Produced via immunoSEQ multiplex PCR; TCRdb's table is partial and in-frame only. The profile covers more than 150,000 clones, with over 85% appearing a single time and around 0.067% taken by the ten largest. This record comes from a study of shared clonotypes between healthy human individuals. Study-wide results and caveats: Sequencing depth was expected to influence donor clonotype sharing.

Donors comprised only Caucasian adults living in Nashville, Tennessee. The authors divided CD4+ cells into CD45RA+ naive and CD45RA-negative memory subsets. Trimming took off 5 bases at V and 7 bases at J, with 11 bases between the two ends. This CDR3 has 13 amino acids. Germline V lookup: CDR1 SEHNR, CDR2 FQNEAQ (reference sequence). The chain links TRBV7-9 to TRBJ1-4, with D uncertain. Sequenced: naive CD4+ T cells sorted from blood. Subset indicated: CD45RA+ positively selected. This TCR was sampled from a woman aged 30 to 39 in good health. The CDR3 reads CASSTEEFEKLFF. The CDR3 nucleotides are TGTGCCAGCAGCACCGAGGAGTTTGAAAAACTGTTTTTT.